These T cell receptor beta chains were read from a single sample in a study of metastatic and nonmetastatic thyroid tumors. TCRdb re-analyzed the PCR reads through MiXCR. This sample has 45,000 to 55,000 clones, with 24% found just once. Material: blood. All receptors derive from a male donor with papillary thyroid cancer or a benign thyroid nodule (not recorded which). Some clones in this sample may be carry-over from other donors' samples. Both conserved end residues are part of each CDR3. The D gene is left open where the match is weak. The listing skips clone size in some rows; elsewhere it reads once, few, many or a size class.

clone size	V gene	J gene	D gene	CDR3 DNA	CDR3 protein
once	TRBV30	TRBJ2-5	NA	TGTGCCTGGAGTGTAGTGTTAGAGACCCAGTACTTC	CAWSVVLETQYF
many	TRBV5-1	TRBJ1-1	NA	TGCGCCAGCAGCCCCGGGTCGGGGAGCACTGAAGCTTTCTTT	CASSPGSGSTEAFF
NA	TRBV5-1	TRBJ2-3	TRBD2	TGCGCCAGCAGCTCCACTAGCGGGAACACAGATACGCAGTATTTT	CASSSTSGNTDTQYF
NA	TRBV20-1	TRBJ2-2	TRBD1	TGCAGTGCTACCAATTCGGGACAGGGAAGGCCCGGGGAGCTGTTTTTT	CSATNSGQGRPGELFF
NA	TRBV20-1	TRBJ2-1	TRBD2	TGCAGTGCTAGAGATCACCTAGCGGGAGTCCCCGAGCAGTTCTTC	CSARDHLAGVPEQFF
NA	TRBV4-1	TRBJ2-7	NA	TGCGCCAGCAGCCAAGCTCGGGGGACACCCTCCTACGAGCAGTACTTC	CASSQARGTPSYEQYF
NA	TRBV3-1	TRBJ2-5	TRBD2	TGTGCCAGCAGCCAAGATTTGCTAGCGGGAAGGGAGACCCAGTACTTC	CASSQDLLAGRETQYF
many	TRBV5-1	TRBJ2-1	NA	TGCGCCAGCAGAGCAAATTCCTACAATGAGCAGTTCTTC	CASRANSYNEQFF
once	TRBV5-1	TRBJ2-3	NA	TGCGCCAGCAGCGAAGGACAGATAACTAGCACAGATACGCAGTATTTT	CASSEGQITSTDTQYF
many	TRBV27	TRBJ1-2	NA	TGTGCCAGCAGTCACAGACAGGAGCGGGGCTACACCTTC	CASSHRQERGYTF
many	TRBV7-3	TRBJ2-1	TRBD1	TGTGCCAGCAGCTTTGGTTTTGGGACAGGGAGCAATGAGCAGTTCTTC	CASSFGFGTGSNEQFF
many	TRBV12-3/TRBV12-4	TRBJ2-1	TRBD1	TGTGCCAGCAGAAACGACAGGGTCACGCTACATGAGCAGTTCTTC	CASRNDRVTLHEQFF
many	TRBV19	TRBJ1-5	NA	TGTGCCAGTAGCCTCAGATCGGACAATCAGCCCCAGCATTTT	CASSLRSDNQPQHF
many	TRBV4-2	TRBJ2-1	TRBD1	TGTGCCAGCAGCCCAGAGGTGGGACAGAAGAAGAGCTCCTACAATGAGCAGTTCTTC	CASSPEVGQKKSSYNEQFF
NA	TRBV4-1	TRBJ1-5	TRBD1	TGCGCCAGCAGCCAAGGGACAGGCAAAAATCAGCCCCAGCATTTT	CASSQGTGKNQPQHF
NA	TRBV12-3/TRBV12-4	TRBJ1-5	NA	TGTGCCAGCACCGCAGGATATCAGCCCCAGCATTTT	CASTAGYQPQHF
few	TRBV10-3	TRBJ1-1	TRBD1	TGTGCCATCACCGGGACAGGCCCTAACACTGAAGCTTTCTTT	CAITGTGPNTEAFF
NA	TRBV20-1	TRBJ1-2	NA	TGCAGTGCTCTCTTGTGGGAGGGCGACTATGGCTACACCTTC	CSALLWEGDYGYTF
NA	TRBV6-1	TRBJ2-7	TRBD1	TGTGCCACCTCGAAGGACAGGGCGCGAGAGCAGTACTTC	CATSKDRAREQYF
many	TRBV14	TRBJ1-6	TRBD1	TGTGCCAGCAGCCGCCTTCCCCAGGGGGCAAGCTCCTATAATTCACCCCTCCACTTT	CASSRLPQGASSYNSPLHF
few	TRBV28	TRBJ2-1	NA	TGTGCCAGCAGCCCAGGACCAGGGAGGACCTACAATGAGCAGTTCTTC	CASSPGPGRTYNEQFF
NA	TRBV5-4	TRBJ2-2	TRBD1	TGTGCCAGCATCTCCTCGACAGGGGTCCACGTCACCGGGGAGCCGTTTTTT	CASISSTGVHVTGEPFF
many	TRBV27	TRBJ2-5	NA	TGTGCCAGCAGTATTCAGGGGAGGGGGGATGAGACCCAGTACTTC	CASSIQGRGDETQYF
NA	TRBV7-9	TRBJ2-7	NA	TGTGCCAGCAGCTTAGTGACCTACGAGCAGTACTTC	CASSLVTYEQYF
NA	TRBV27	TRBJ2-5	NA	TGTGCCAGCAGTTTGGTGGGAGATGGCGAGACCCAGTACTTC	CASSLVGDGETQYF
few	TRBV24-1	TRBJ2-1	TRBD2	TGTGCCACCAGTGATTTGGTGACTAGCGGGAGAGGCGAGCAGTTCTTC	CATSDLVTSGRGEQFF
NA	TRBV4-3	TRBJ1-6	NA	TGCGCCAGCAGCCAAGGGCGGGGCCGGGAAGACCTCCACTTT	CASSQGRGREDLHF
NA	TRBV6-1	TRBJ2-6	NA	TGTGCCAGCAGCGCACAGCCTCTTGGGGCCAACGTCCTGACTTTC	CASSAQPLGANVLTF
many	TRBV11-2	TRBJ2-3	NA	TGTGCCAGCAGCTTAGAAATTGGCGTGCAAACCACAGATACGCAGTATTTT	CASSLEIGVQTTDTQYF
many	TRBV7-9	TRBJ1-5	NA	TGTGCCAGCAGCTTTCAGGGTGATGGTGAGCCCCAGCATTTT	CASSFQGDGEPQHF
NA	TRBV18	TRBJ1-2	NA	TGTGCCAGCTCACCGACCGACAACTATGGCTACACCTTC	CASSPTDNYGYTF
medium-sized	TRBV30	TRBJ1-2	TRBD1	TGTGCCTGGAGCCAAGAAGGACAGGGTTTCTATGGCTACACCTTC	CAWSQEGQGFYGYTF
NA	TRBV19	TRBJ1-1	NA	TGTGCCAGTAGTTTCTTAGGGGCCGCGAACACTGAAGCTTTCTTT	CASSFLGAANTEAFF
many	TRBV10-1	TRBJ2-2	NA	TGCGCCAGCAGTTCGCCCCTAAACACCGGGGAGCTGTTTTTT	CASSSPLNTGELFF
many	TRBV9	TRBJ2-7	TRBD1	TGTGCCAGCAGCACTACAGGGGCCGTGGGGTACGAGCAGTACTTC	CASSTTGAVGYEQYF
NA	TRBV18	TRBJ2-7	NA	TGTGCCAGCTCACCTGGACAGTTCTCCTACGAGCAGTACTTC	CASSPGQFSYEQYF
medium-sized	TRBV30	TRBJ2-7	NA	TGTGCCTGGAGTGCTGGGGGACCCTCCTACGAGCAGTACTTC	CAWSAGGPSYEQYF
many	TRBV6-1	TRBJ2-1	TRBD2	TGTGCCAGCAGTGAATTCGGGGGGGAGGGAGGCAATGAGCAGTTCTTC	CASSEFGGEGGNEQFF
many	TRBV19	TRBJ2-2	TRBD2	TGTGCCAGTAATGGCGGGAGGATCCCCGGGGAGCTGTTTTTT	CASNGGRIPGELFF
NA	TRBV11-2	TRBJ2-2	NA	TGTGCCAGCAGCTTAGATCCGGGGACAACGGAGCTGTTTTTT	CASSLDPGTTELFF
NA	TRBV7-2	TRBJ2-7	NA	TGTGCCAGCAGCTCAGGAGTCTCCTACGAGCAGTACTTC	CASSSGVSYEQYF
few	TRBV6-1	TRBJ2-7	TRBD1	TGTGCCACCCTCCCCGACAGGGGGTTCGAGCAGTACTTC	CATLPDRGFEQYF
many	TRBV5-4	TRBJ1-6	NA	TGTGCCAGCAGCGTTCAAGGGGGGAATTCACCCCTCCACTTT	CASSVQGGNSPLHF
many	TRBV28	TRBJ1-5	TRBD1	TGTGCCAGCAGCAGGGACAGGCGGGGGAATCAGCCCCAGCATTTT	CASSRDRRGNQPQHF
NA	TRBV10-3	TRBJ1-3	NA	TGTGCCATCAGTGAGTCCCTCGGGTCGGGGAACACCATATATTTT	CAISESLGSGNTIYF
many	TRBV7-9	TRBJ2-7	TRBD2	TGTGCCAGCAGCTCTAGCGGGAGCTCCTACGAGCAGTACTTC	CASSSSGSSYEQYF
many	TRBV5-1	TRBJ2-7	NA	TGCGCCAGCAGCTTGGAGCCGTGGCAGAGGGACTCCTACGAGCAGTACTTC	CASSLEPWQRDSYEQYF
few	TRBV12-3/TRBV12-4	TRBJ1-6	NA	TGTGCCAGCAGTAGATCGGCCCCAATTTCACCCCTCCACTTT	CASSRSAPISPLHF
many	TRBV2	TRBJ2-1	NA	TGTGCCAGCAGTATCATCTGGAATGAGCAGTTCTTC	CASSIIWNEQFF
NA	TRBV20-1	TRBJ2-1	TRBD2	TGCAGTGCTAGGGGGACTAGCGTGTACAATGAGCAGTTCTTC	CSARGTSVYNEQFF
few	TRBV6-2/TRBV6-3	TRBJ2-7	NA	TGTGCCAGCAGTTATCCGGGAAGTGGAATCTACGAGCAGTACTTC	CASSYPGSGIYEQYF
once	TRBV20-1	TRBJ2-3	TRBD2	TGCAGTGGCTGGCTAGCGGGGGGGCGGAACACAGATACGCAGTATTTT	CSGWLAGGRNTDTQYF
many	TRBV7-2	TRBJ1-3	NA	TGTGCCAGCAGCCCAGTCGGCTCTGGAAACACCATATATTTT	CASSPVGSGNTIYF
NA	TRBV6-1	TRBJ2-7	NA	TGTGCCAGCATGGGGGCGGGATACGAGCAGTACTTC	CASMGAGYEQYF
NA	TRBV7-2	TRBJ2-5	TRBD2	TGTGCCAGCAGCTTAGCGGCTAGCGGGACGGGAGAGACCCAGTACTTC	CASSLAASGTGETQYF
few	TRBV6-1	TRBJ1-4	NA	TGTGCCAGCAGTGAACATAGGACTAATGAAAAACTGTTTTTT	CASSEHRTNEKLFF
NA	TRBV6-1	TRBJ2-5	NA	TGTGCCAGCAGCCTGGACAGCTCGACCTCCCAAGAGACCCAGTACTTC	CASSLDSSTSQETQYF